This TCR beta chain was sequenced in a study of CD8+ T cells in alopecia areata. Specified treatment: oral pan-JAK inhibitor, 5-10 mg twice daily. Germline CDR1 SQVTM, CDR2 ANQGSEA. Between the trimmed V and J ends, which lost 3 bases and 2 bases, there was a span of 14 bases. The CDR3 loop spans 14 amino acids. Once RNA had been extracted, it was reverse transcribed into cDNA to act as the sequencing template. Produced via immunoSEQ multiplex PCR; TCRdb's table is partial and in-frame only. The table shows under 300,000 clones, with roughly 60% occurring only once. The starting material was CD4+ T cells sorted from blood, obtained around week 53, from a patient treated with tofacitinib. This chain uses TRBV29-1 with TRBJ2-7; perhaps TRBD2 as D (6 bases). This clonotype was obtained from a human donor with alopecia areata. The CDR3 spells CSVDGLGGTYEQYF. As DNA, the CDR3 is TGCAGCGTTGACGGTCTTGGGGGGACCTACGAGCAGTACTTC.